The 18 T cell receptor beta chains given below trace back to one sample, sequenced in a study of cytomegalovirus exposure and HLA in healthy donors. The study ran its PCR with 60 Vbeta and 13 Jbeta primers. Sequencing was performed with immunoSEQ multiplex PCR; in TCRdb, only in-frame clones are kept and a portion is missing. The sample records nearly 110,000 clones, around 80% being singletons. Sequenced: PBMCs. The receptors derive from a woman aged 45-65 years in good health and CMV-seropositive.

The chain uses TRBV6-6 and TRBJ1-2, with a tentative D call TRBD1 (6 bases). This CDR3 contains 14 residues. Germline CDR1 is MNHNY and CDR2 is SVGAGI (reference sequence). V dropped 5 bases and J dropped 4 bases, with 14 bases sitting between them. The DNA for the CDR3 is TGTGCCAGCAGTCCAGGGGCCAACACCTATGGCTACACCTTC. Its translation: CASSPGANTYGYTF.

The chain combines TRBV28 with TRBJ1-6; TRBD1 is a possible D gene (6 bases). CDR3 length equals 16 residues. V dropped 1 base and J dropped 10 bases, with 17 bases sitting between them. Germline CDR1 and CDR2: MDHEN and SYDVKM. DNA of the CDR3: TGTGCCAGCAGTTTATCAATGGGGGGGCGCGGATCACCCCTCCACTTT. Protein product: CASSLSMGGRGSPLHF.

CDR3 in amino acids: CASSLPRTGIYNEQFF. CDR3 DNA: TGTGCCAGCAGCCTCCCCCGGACAGGGATCTACAATGAGCAGTTCTTC. The V and J genes are TRBV6-6 and TRBJ2-1, with 8 positions matching TRBD1. Germline V CDR1 and CDR2: MNHNY, SVGAGI (reference sequence). CDR3 length: 16 amino acids. With 6 bases clipped from V and 3 bases from J, the junction kept 10 bases outside the gene matches.

The chain links TRBV18 to TRBJ1-6, with D tentatively TRBD1 (5 bases). This CDR3 contains 16 residues. V was shortened by 1 base and J by 10 bases, with 17 bases between the two germline ends. Germline-derived CDR1 and CDR2 are KGHSH and LQKENI. CDR3 amino acids: CASSPREVGGGSPLHF. The CDR3, as DNA: TGTGCCAGCTCACCACGGGAGGTGGGGGGAGGATCACCCCTCCACTTT. Full variable domain (remainder filled in from reference TRBV18 and TRBJ1-6): NAGVMQNPRHLVRRRGQEARLRCSPMKGHSHVYWYRQLPEEGLKFMVYLQKENIIDESGMPKERFSAEFPKEGPSILRIQQVVRGDSAAYFCASSPREVGGGSPLHFGNGTRLTVT.

The V gene is TRBV6-5, the J gene TRBJ1-2; 8 nucleotides align to TRBD1. V gave up 5 bases and J gave up 6 bases; unmatched junction bases: 5. The germline V gene has CDR1 MNHEY and CDR2 SVGAGI. The CDR3 spans 13 residues. The CDR3: CASSRQGADGYTF. The DNA for the CDR3 is TGTGCCAGCAGTCGGCAGGGGGCCGATGGCTACACCTTC.

The rearrangement joins TRBV29-1 to TRBJ2-7, with TRBD1 as a possible D gene (5 bases). V was cut by 1 base and J by 2 bases, with 15 bases left in between. Per germline, CDR1 SQVTM and CDR2 ANQGSEA. The CDR3 extends over 15 amino acids. CDR3 amino acids: CSVEGGPRSPYEQYF. As DNA, the CDR3 is TGCAGCGTTGAAGGGGGCCCCCGGTCCCCCTACGAGCAGTACTTC.

The rearrangement joins TRBV2 to TRBJ1-1, with TRBD1 as a possible D gene (6 bases). The CDR3 sequence is 11 residues long. Germline CDR1 and CDR2: SNHLY and FYNNEI. CDR3 region: CAEQGDNEAFF. The CDR3 coding sequence is TGTGCGGAACAGGGCGATAATGAAGCTTTCTTT. Full variable domain (missing parts from reference TRBV2 and TRBJ1-1): EPEVTQTPSHQVTQMGQEVILRCVPISNHLYFYWYRQILGQKVEFLVSFYNNEISEKSEIFDDQFSVERPDGSNFTLKIRSTKLEDSAMYFCAEQGDNEAFFGQGTRLTVV.

V gene TRBV7-3 combines with J gene TRBJ2-2; maybe TRBD2 (6 bases). The CDR3 totals 17 residues. Germline CDR1 SGHTA, CDR2 FQGTGA. The V end lost 1 base, the J end lost 7 bases, and 19 bases lay between the germline ends. The CDR3 DNA reads as TGTGCCAGCAGCTTAATAGGTGGAGGAGGGAGTAACGGGGAGCTGTTTTTT. As protein: CASSLIGGGGSNGELFF.

This sequence joins TRBV11-1 and TRBJ2-3, with TRBD1 matching 8 bases. Germline-derived CDR1 and CDR2 are SGHAT and FQDESV (reference sequence). After removal of 2 bases from V and 3 bases from J, the junction contained 7 bases not matched to a gene. This CDR3 contains 16 residues. CDR3 sequence reads: CASSLSRTGLTDTQYF. The CDR3 region has the DNA TGTGCCAGCAGCTTATCCAGGACAGGGTTGACAGATACGCAGTATTTT.

This chain joins TRBV9 and TRBJ1-6; weak D call: TRBD1 (6 bases). Trimming took off 4 bases at V and 8 bases at J, with 19 bases between the two ends. The germline gives CDR1 SGDLS, CDR2 YYNGEE. This CDR3 comprises 16 residues. The CDR3: CASSPSGGVSHSPLHF. DNA for the CDR3: TGTGCCAGCAGCCCATCTGGGGGCGTCTCCCATTCACCCCTCCACTTT.

The V gene is TRBV5-8, the J gene TRBJ2-5; 9 bases fit TRBD2. CDR1 is SGHTS and CDR2 is YDEGEE in the germline V gene. J lost 5 bases, V lost 5 bases, and 10 bases had no gene match. This CDR3 spans 15 amino acids. CDR3 sequence reads: CASRRRTSEGETQYF. In nucleotides, the CDR3 is TGTGCCAGCAGACGTAGGACTAGCGAGGGGGAGACCCAGTACTTC.

The chain carries TRBV10-1 and TRBJ1-2; TRBD1 aligns across 9 bases. J gave up 6 bases and V 4 bases, and 12 bases lay outside the gene matches. Germline CDR1 and CDR2: WNHNN and SYGVQD (reference sequence). The CDR3 is 16 amino acids. The CDR3 loop reads CASSVTQGANCHGYTF. The CDR3 DNA sequence: TGCGCCAGCAGTGTAACACAGGGGGCGAATTGTCATGGCTACACCTTC.

The sample holds a few counts of this clone. The chain uses TRBV7-6 and TRBJ2-7; 9 bases line up with TRBD1. CDR1 SGHVS and CDR2 FNYEAQ come from the germline V gene. The CDR3 is 16 amino acids. The ends lost 2 bases at V and 6 bases at J; junction bases unmatched: 11. The CDR3 nucleotides read TGTGCCAGCAGCTTACCTCCGGGACAGGGACACGCCGAGCAGTACTTC. Translated, it gives CASSLPPGQGHAEQYF.

The J gene is TRBJ1-3, the V gene TRBV7-9; D is unclear. Germline assignment: CDR1 SEHNR and CDR2 FQNEAQ (reference sequence). The CDR3 contains 16 residues. Trimming stripped 1 base from V and 8 bases from J, with 18 bases between. The CDR3 is CASSLGFLRGPDTIYF. The CDR3 nucleotides are TGTGCCAGCAGCTTAGGGTTTTTACGAGGCCCAGACACCATATATTTT.

This clone was recorded a few times. The chain recombines TRBV9 with TRBJ1-3; D perhaps matches TRBD1 (5 bases). The V end lost 1 base, the J end lost 1 base, and 9 bases lay between the germline ends. The CDR3 runs to 15 residues. Looked up from germline, CDR1 is SGDLS and CDR2 is YYNGEE. The CDR3 DNA sequence: TGTGCCAGCAGCGTATCTGGGGCATCTGGAAACACCATATATTTT. Encoded protein: CASSVSGASGNTIYF.

This clone was recorded a few times. The gene calls are TRBV7-2 and TRBJ2-2, with D hard to call. Trimming left V 3 bases short and J 0 bases short, with 5 bases between. The length of the CDR3 is 14 residues. CDR1 SGHTA and CDR2 FQGNSA come from the germline V gene. This CDR3 is CASSFYTNTGELFF. The CDR3 nucleotides read TGTGCCAGCAGCTTCTATACGAACACCGGGGAGCTGTTTTTT.

The chain's CDR3 is CAISGQLNQPQHF. In DNA, the CDR3 is TGTGCCATCAGTGGACAGCTTAATCAGCCCCAGCATTTT. The chain links TRBV10-3 to TRBJ1-5, with D perhaps matching TRBD1 (5 bases). This CDR3 region has 13 residues. Trimming left V 4 bases short and J 4 bases short, with 8 bases between. Per the germline V gene, CDR1 is ENHRY and CDR2 is SYGVKD.

This clone was found a few times. One junction end disagrees with the germline gene, perhaps due to a read error. The chain recombines TRBV7-9 with TRBJ2-5; TRBD2 might be the D (6 bases). Germline CDR1 and CDR2: SEHNR and FQNEAQ (reference sequence). The CDR3 has 12 residues. The CDR3 loop reads CSSAVGGETQYF. The DNA of the CDR3 is TGTTCCAGTGCAGTGGGGGGAGAGACCCAGTACTTC.